The present entry profiles one T cell receptor beta chain with its context. The record originates from a study of control samples from healthy donors and cancer patients. Data came from immunoSEQ multiplex PCR; TCRdb stores just in-frame clones and leaves some out. Here the sample spans roughly 170,000 clones, 94% being singletons. The sequence was collected from a woman in her late teens or twenties in good health. The sequencing input was blood.

CDR3 residues: CSVQTTGYEQYF. CDR3 DNA: TGCAGCGTACAAACGACAGGCTACGAGCAGTACTTC. The rearrangement uses TRBV29-1 and TRBJ2-7; possibly TRBD1 for D (6 bases). CDR1 and CDR2 (germline): SQVTM, ANQGSEA. Trimming took 6 bases from V and 3 from J, leaving 12 bases between them. CDR3 length: 12 amino acids.